The 7 T cell receptor beta chains listed next were all sequenced from one sample in a study of T cell responses to AZD1222 COVID-19 vaccine. Generated by immunoSEQ multiplex PCR, the TCRdb table keeps only in-frame clones and is missing some. The table shows about 120,000 clones, with around 93% occurring only once. The input for sequencing was peripheral blood, taken 28 days after the second AZD1222 dose. Receptor source: an adult who received the AZD1222 COVID-19 vaccine.

The chain joins TRBV7-9 to TRBJ1-2; D not resolved. Deletions cut 4 bases from V and 2 bases from J, with 11 bases between. The CDR3 spans 14 residues. The V gene's germline CDR1 is SEHNR and CDR2 FQNEAQ (reference sequence). The CDR3 protein is CASSYTEGNYGYTF. The CDR3, as DNA: TGTGCCAGCAGCTATACCGAAGGGAACTATGGCTACACCTTC.

Worth noting for this clone: The junction departs from the called germline gene at one end, perhaps through a read error. The V call is TRBV14, the J call TRBJ2-1, with a tentative D call TRBD2 (5 bases). The CDR3 spans 14 residues. Germline V lookup: CDR1 SGHDN, CDR2 FVKESK. CDR3 nucleotide sequence: TGTGCCAGCAGCCAAGCCCACGGGGTTTCGGCGAGGGTCTTC. Amino acids: CASSQAHGVSARVF.

The chain has TRBV12-5 and TRBJ2-3, with unresolved D. In germline, CDR1 is LGHNT, CDR2 FRNRAP. The V end was cut by 5 bases, the J end by 4 bases, with 13 bases between. This CDR3 comprises 14 residues. The CDR3 DNA is TGTGCTAGTGGTGTCCTCGGCACCTCAGATACGCAGTATTTT. This translates into CASGVLGTSDTQYF.

This sequence joins TRBV10-3 and TRBJ2-7, with 10 nucleotides matching TRBD1. Looked up from germline, CDR1 is ENHRY and CDR2 is SYGVKD. This CDR3 comprises 14 residues. The V gene end was trimmed by 7 bases and the J gene end by 5 bases; junction bases not matched to a gene: 8. The CDR3 DNA is TGTGCCATCAACCCCGGGACAGGGGTTAACGAGCAGTACTTC. Protein: CAINPGTGVNEQYF.

The J gene is TRBJ2-7, the V gene TRBV5-4, with 12 bases aligning to TRBD2. The trim removed 1 base at V and 4 bases at J, leaving 3 bases unmatched. The CDR3 is 15 amino acids. CDR1 and CDR2 (germline): SGHNT, YYREEE (reference sequence). This CDR3 is CASSLLAGGPYEQYF. The CDR3 DNA reads as TGTGCCAGCAGCTTGCTAGCGGGAGGGCCTTACGAGCAGTACTTC. Variable domain in full (rest from reference TRBV5-4 and TRBJ2-7): ETGVTQSPTHLIKTRGQQVTLRCSSQSGHNTVSWYQQALGQGPQFIFQYYREEENGRGNFPPRFSGLQFPNYSSELNVNALELDDSALYLCASSLLAGGPYEQYFGPGTRLTVT.

This chain connects TRBV5-1 to TRBJ1-2; D is unclear. Germline lookup yields CDR1 SGHRS and CDR2 YFSETQ. V shed 0 bases and J shed 3 bases, with 6 bases lying between them. This CDR3 is built from 13 residues. This chain's CDR3 is CASSLAGDYGYTF. CDR3 DNA: TGCGCCAGCAGCTTGGCGGGCGACTATGGCTACACCTTC.

V usage is TRBV7-8 and J usage is TRBJ2-5, with 10 bases matching TRBD2. With 5 bases clipped from V and 5 bases from J, the junction kept 11 bases outside the gene matches. This CDR3 has 16 amino acids. The germline V gene encodes CDR1 SGHVS and CDR2 FQNEAQ. CDR3 in amino acids: CASSAGPAGGSETQYF. In DNA, the CDR3 is TGTGCCAGCAGCGCAGGGCCAGCGGGAGGGAGTGAGACCCAGTACTTC. Filled out from reference TRBV7-8 and TRBJ2-5, the complete variable domain reads GAGVSQSPRYKVAKRGQDVALRCDPISGHVSLFWYQQALGQGPEFLTYFQNEAQLDKSGLPSDRFFAERPEGSVSTLKIQRTQQEDSAVYLCASSAGPAGGSETQYFGPGTRLLVL.